The entry below describes one T cell receptor (beta chain). No antigen is known for it. Relative to the germline gene, one junction end is altered; a read error may explain this. These data belong to a study of tumor and adjacent non-tumor tissue in lung cancer. Study at large: Stage I to III disease affected about ten men and roughly 5 women aged about 31 to 80. About 4.17 million productive TCRbeta reads were obtained per sample on average.

Notes on the study in general: Significantly higher TCR diversity was found in tumor than normal lung.

Three rounds of nested PCR, following a modified ARM-PCR protocol, produced the TCRbeta library. A single record per CDR3 protein comes from TCRdb applying MiXCR to the multiplex PCR reads. The sample yields roughly 66,000 distinct CDR3 sequences, around 78% seen once. The germline V gene has CDR1 WSHSY and CDR2 SAAADI. This CDR3 region has 17 residues. This sample's RNA came from whole unsorted tissue. This chain connects TRBV10-2 to TRBJ2-3; either TRBD1 or TRBD2 may supply D (5 bases each). The origin of this receptor is a man aged 55-75 years with non-small cell lung cancer. Sequencing used lung tumor tissue. CDR3 nucleotide sequence: TGCGACAGCACGGACTTGAGCGGACACTCGCGCACAGATAAGCTGTATTTT. Its protein product is CDSTDLSGHSRTDKLYF.